Following are 25 T cell receptor beta chains from one sample sequenced in a study of long-term antiretroviral therapy in people with HIV. The immunoSEQ assay was v3.0, run at survey level. Using immunoSEQ multiplex PCR, the repertoire was profiled, and TCRdb retains in-frame clones only, with some absent. Of under 20,000 clones listed, 79% are singletons. The material sequenced was unsorted PBMCs, taken at the start of antiretroviral therapy, before treatment. The receptors here all came from a man aged 18 to 35 with HIV.

This clone is medium-sized by share. The V call is TRBV28, the J call TRBJ2-1; 11 bases match TRBD2. Trimming at V came to 5 bases and at J to 3 bases, leaving 3 bases not matched to a gene. Germline V lookup: CDR1 MDHEN, CDR2 SYDVKM. CDR3 length equals 15 residues. CDR3 DNA sequence: TGTGCCAGCAGTACCCTAGCGGGAGGCTACAATGAGCAGTTCTTC. Protein product: CASSTLAGGYNEQFF.

V usage is TRBV29-1 and J usage is TRBJ2-2, with TRBD1 matching 10 bases. Germline CDR1 reads SQVTM; CDR2 reads ANQGSEA. The V and J ends lost 0 bases and 4 bases, in that order; junction bases with no gene match: 8. There are 17 residues in the CDR3. This chain's CDR3 is CSVEDAMGQGITGELFF. The CDR3 DNA sequence: TGCAGCGTTGAAGATGCTATGGGACAGGGGATCACCGGGGAGCTGTTTTTT.

V usage is TRBV7-2 and J usage is TRBJ2-7; D is unresolved. CDR3 length: 13 amino acids. Germline V CDR1 and CDR2: SGHTA, FQGNSA. Trimming removed 6 bases from V and 2 bases from J, with 11 bases in between. CDR3 in DNA: TGTGCCAGCAGTTACGGACCTGCCTACGAGCAGTACTTC. Translation: CASSYGPAYEQYF. Using reference TRBV7-2 and TRBJ2-7 for the parts outside the CDR3, the full variable domain is GAGVSQSPSNKVTEKGKDVELRCDPISGHTALYWYRQSLGQGLEFLIYFQGNSAPDKSGLPSDRFSAERTGGSVSTLTIQRTQQEDSAVYLCASSYGPAYEQYFGPGTRLTVT.

V is TRBV10-2 and J is TRBJ2-7; D is ambiguous. Trimming pared 2 bases from V and 2 bases from J, leaving 10 bases between. Germline loops: CDR1 WSHSY, CDR2 SAAADI. The CDR3 sequence is 14 residues long. In DNA form, the CDR3 reads TGCGCCAGCAGTGAGGACCATGATACCTACGAGCAGTACTTC. Amino acids: CASSEDHDTYEQYF.

This chain links TRBV6-1 with TRBJ2-1; weak D call: TRBD2 (6 bases). Trimming cost V 8 bases and J 5 bases, with 13 bases left between them. Germline V gene lookup returns CDR1 MNHNS and CDR2 SASEGT. CDR3 length: 13 residues. CDR3 sequence: CASGLGLDNEQFF. The DNA of the CDR3 is TGTGCCAGCGGCTTGGGACTTGACAATGAGCAGTTCTTC.

The chain has TRBV4-3 and TRBJ2-7; 9 bases match TRBD1. CDR3 size: 15 residues. The V and J ends lost 3 bases and 2 bases, in that order; junction bases with no gene match: 5. CDR1 is LGHNA, CDR2 YSLEER, per germline. The CDR3 sequence: CASSQEGQGAYEQYF. The CDR3 coding sequence is TGCGCCAGCAGCCAGGAGGGACAGGGCGCCTACGAGCAGTACTTC.

The CDR3 DNA reads TGTGCCAGCAGTTCAATTGCGGGTGTCGGCAATCAGCCCCAGCATTTT. It yields the protein CASSSIAGVGNQPQHF. V usage is TRBV28 and J usage is TRBJ1-5; D uncertain. The V end was cut by 4 bases, the J end by 2 bases, with 15 bases between. Per germline, CDR1 MDHEN and CDR2 SYDVKM. CDR3 length: 16 residues.

This chain joins TRBV7-8 and TRBJ2-7, with D uncertain. Trimming pared 3 bases from V and 7 bases from J, leaving 13 bases between. The CDR3 consists of 13 residues. Germline CDR1 SGHVS, CDR2 FQNEAQ. CDR3 in amino acids: CASSFLVAGEQYF. For the CDR3, the DNA is TGTGCCAGCAGCTTTCTAGTGGCTGGGGAGCAGTACTTC.

The chain joins TRBV7-2 to TRBJ1-5, with D perhaps matching TRBD1 (6 bases). CDR1 is SGHTA and CDR2 is FQGNSA in the germline V gene. The CDR3 sequence is 14 residues long. Trimming stripped 5 bases from V and 0 bases from J, with 8 bases between. This CDR3 reads CASSPDSSNQPQHF. The CDR3 DNA follows: TGTGCCAGCAGCCCGGACAGTAGCAATCAGCCCCAGCATTTT. The entire variable domain, with the rest obtained from reference TRBV7-2 and TRBJ1-5, is as follows: GAGVSQSPSNKVTEKGKDVELRCDPISGHTALYWYRQSLGQGLEFLIYFQGNSAPDKSGLPSDRFSAERTGGSVSTLTIQRTQQEDSAVYLCASSPDSSNQPQHFGDGTRLSIL.

This chain connects TRBV7-2 to TRBJ2-1; 8 nucleotides line up with TRBD1. The germline V gene encodes CDR1 SGHTA and CDR2 FQGNSA. The CDR3 is 15 amino acids. V lost 4 bases to trimming and J lost 0 bases; unmatched junction nucleotides: 2. CDR3 amino acids: CASSSDRGSYNEQFF. The CDR3 coding sequence is TGTGCCAGCAGCTCTGACAGGGGCTCCTACAATGAGCAGTTCTTC. Full variable domain (outside the CDR3, taken from reference TRBV7-2 and TRBJ2-1): GAGVSQSPSNKVTEKGKDVELRCDPISGHTALYWYRQSLGQGLEFLIYFQGNSAPDKSGLPSDRFSAERTGGSVSTLTIQRTQQEDSAVYLCASSSDRGSYNEQFFGPGTRLTVL.

Concerning this clone: Other DNA sequences in the sample encode the same CDR3. This sequence joins TRBV5-6 and TRBJ2-7; possibly TRBD2 for D (6 bases). CDR3 size: 12 residues. Germline V gene sequence: CDR1 SGHDT, CDR2 YYEEEE. V lost 2 bases, J lost 5 bases, and 8 bases lay in between. The DNA of the CDR3 is TGTGCCAGCAGCTTCGGGACTCACGAGCAGTACTTC. This encodes CASSFGTHEQYF.

In this sample, this clone turned up once. V gene TRBV6-6 combines with J gene TRBJ2-1, with 10 bases matching TRBD2. The length of the CDR3 is 16 residues. The V and J ends lost 5 bases and 2 bases, in that order; junction bases with no gene match: 6. Germline CDR1 is MNHNY and CDR2 is SVGAGI (reference sequence). The CDR3 here is CASSRTAGGTYNEQFF. Here the CDR3 DNA reads TGTGCCAGCAGTCGTACAGCGGGAGGGACCTACAATGAGCAGTTCTTC.

The chain combines TRBV7-6 with TRBJ2-3; TRBD2 matches 8 bases. Per the germline V gene, CDR1 is SGHVS and CDR2 is FNYEAQ. This CDR3 comprises 15 residues. V lost 5 bases and J lost 1; bases outside the gene matches: 5. The CDR3 nucleotides read TGTGCCAGCAGCCTGGGACTAGGGGGCACAGATACGCAGTATTTT. It translates to CASSLGLGGTDTQYF. The full variable domain, completed using reference TRBV7-6 and TRBJ2-3, is GAGVSQSPRYKVTKRGQDVALRCDPISGHVSLYWYRQALGQGPEFLTYFNYEAQQDKSGLPNDRFSAERPEGSISTLTIQRTEQRDSAMYRCASSLGLGGTDTQYFGPGTRLTVL.

CDR3 sequence: CASSHRDRDTVGTQYF. The CDR3, as DNA: TGTGCCAGCAGCCATCGTGACAGGGATACCGTGGGTACGCAGTATTTT. The chain is built from TRBV21-1 and TRBJ2-3; TRBD1, as called in the table, went unchecked against the DNA. TRBV21-1 is annotated as a pseudogene. The CDR3 consists of 16 residues.

The rearrangement links TRBV28 to TRBJ1-5, with 7 bases matching TRBD1. The CDR3 consists of 15 residues. V was pared by 4 bases and J by 1 base, with 4 bases of the junction left unmatched. Germline CDR1 and CDR2: MDHEN and SYDVKM. CDR3: CASSSQGVSNQPQHF. The CDR3 region has the DNA TGTGCCAGCAGTTCCCAGGGGGTGAGCAATCAGCCCCAGCATTTT.

The rearrangement uses TRBV19 and TRBJ2-1; D remains ambiguous. Trimming shortened V by 4 bases and J by 6 bases, and 7 bases separated the two germline ends. The CDR3 consists of 12 residues. Germline CDR1 and CDR2: LNHDA and SQIVND (reference sequence). Here the CDR3 DNA reads TGTGCCAGTAGTACCTCCCCCAATGAGCAGTTCTTC. It translates to CASSTSPNEQFF.

The CDR3: CASSSRGWRGNTIYF. The CDR3, as DNA: TGTGCCAGCAGTTCCAGGGGGTGGCGGGGAAACACCATATATTTT. The chain carries TRBV27 and TRBJ1-3, with 7 positions matching TRBD1. There are 15 residues in the CDR3. Germline CDR1 reads MNHEY; CDR2 reads SMNVEV (reference sequence). V lost 4 bases to trimming and J lost 4 bases; unmatched junction nucleotides: 7.

The chain employs TRBV6-6 and TRBJ2-1; weak D call: TRBD2 (6 bases). The ends were cut back, 1 base at V and 10 bases at J, with 8 bases in the middle. Germline CDR1 reads MNHNY; CDR2 reads SVGAGI (reference sequence). CDR3 size: 12 residues. Here the CDR3 reads CASSYWGEEQFF. DNA of the CDR3: TGTGCCAGCAGTTACTGGGGGGAAGAGCAGTTCTTC.

The chain is built from TRBV6-6 and TRBJ2-3, with a weak D call TRBD2 (5 bases). Looked up from germline, CDR1 is MNHNY and CDR2 is SVGAGI (reference sequence). The CDR3 sequence is 14 residues long. V was pared by 6 bases and J by 3 bases, with 13 bases between. The CDR3 reads CASRPTGNTDTQYF. In DNA form, the CDR3 reads TGTGCCAGCAGACCCACCGGGAATACAGATACGCAGTATTTT.

The chain combines TRBV7-2 with TRBJ2-4; no clear D. Germline lookup yields CDR1 SGHTA and CDR2 FQGNSA. The CDR3 sequence is 16 residues long. V was clipped by 1 base and J by 0 bases, with 10 bases between them. CDR3 in amino acids: CASSLVGRVAKNIQYF. For the CDR3, the DNA is TGTGCCAGCAGCTTAGTGGGCCGAGTAGCCAAAAACATTCAGTACTTC.

This clone was counted once. The chain's CDR3 is CASSIHSYEQYF. CDR3 nucleotide sequence: TGTGCCAGTAGTATCCACTCCTACGAGCAGTACTTC. The V gene is TRBV19, the J gene TRBJ2-7, with unresolved D. The CDR3 runs 12 residues. Germline V gene sequence: CDR1 LNHDA, CDR2 SQIVND (reference sequence). Trimming took 3 bases from V and 0 from J, leaving 3 bases between them.

This chain uses TRBV9 with TRBJ2-7; 8 bases are shared with TRBD1. Unmatched junction bases numbered 2, after V lost 4 bases and J lost 2 bases. This CDR3 has 13 amino acids. CDR1 and CDR2 (germline): SGDLS, YYNGEE. DNA for the CDR3: TGTGCCAGCAGCTCACAGGGGGCCTACGAGCAGTACTTC. Translated, it gives CASSSQGAYEQYF.

This chain uses TRBV19 with TRBJ2-1, with TRBD1 as a possible D gene (6 bases). V gave up 5 bases and J gave up 10 bases, with 15 bases separating them. CDR3 length: 13 amino acids. Per the germline V gene, CDR1 is LNHDA and CDR2 is SQIVND (reference sequence). As DNA, the CDR3 is TGTGCCAGTAGTCTGGCTAGCAGGGGCGAGCAGTTCTTC. Its translation: CASSLASRGEQFF.

This clone was seen a handful of times. This chain connects TRBV27 to TRBJ2-7; 7 bases agree with TRBD1. J was trimmed by 3 bases and V by 5 bases; bases with no gene match: 7. Germline CDR1 MNHEY, CDR2 SMNVEV (reference sequence). The CDR3 length is 14 residues. DNA of the CDR3: TGTGCCAGCAGTGAGACAGGGTTAGGCTACGAGCAGTACTTC. It translates to CASSETGLGYEQYF.

The V gene is TRBV5-6, the J gene TRBJ2-3, with 11 bases that match TRBD2. The V and J ends lost 2 bases and 3 bases, in that order; junction bases with no gene match: 5. This CDR3 has 16 amino acids. Germline values: CDR1 SGHDT, CDR2 YYEEEE. The CDR3 DNA reads as TGTGCCAGCAGCTTTCCCCGGACTAGCGGGACAGATACGCAGTATTTT. Residues: CASSFPRTSGTDTQYF.